One and the same sample provided the 32 T cell receptor beta chains below, sequenced in a study of blood T cell repertoires in COVID-19. The data were produced by immunoSEQ multiplex PCR, yet TCRdb's version contains in-frame clones alone and is incomplete. The data show about 160,000 clones, 85% seen once. Sequencing was performed on peripheral blood. The receptors derive from a human donor with acute or convalescent COVID-19. The donor label of this sample is uncertain.

There are a few counts of this clone. The junction differs from germline at one of its ends, possibly a read error. V gene TRBV2 combines with J gene TRBJ2-5, with TRBD2 matching 8 bases. This CDR3 has 11 residues. CDR1 is SNHLY and CDR2 is FYNNEI in the germline V gene. The CDR3, as DNA: TGTGCCAGCAGTTACAGCGGGGGTTTGGACTTC. Its protein product is CASSYSGGLDF.

This rearrangement joins TRBV7-9 to TRBJ1-2; no reliable D call. Germline V gene sequence: CDR1 SEHNR, CDR2 FQNEAQ (reference sequence). The CDR3 is 11 residues long. The ends were cut back, 2 bases at V and 6 bases at J, with 4 bases in the middle. Here the CDR3 reads CASSLSDGYTF. CDR3 bases: TGTGCCAGCAGCTTATCGGATGGCTACACCTTC.

The chain carries TRBV3-1 (or the pseudogene TRBV3-2) and TRBJ2-3, with TRBD2 matching over 10 bases. This CDR3 comprises 13 residues. Germline CDR1 and CDR2: LGHDT and YNNKEL (reference sequence). V trimming: 9 bases; J trimming: 5 bases; junction bases outside the gene matches: 5. The CDR3 coding sequence is TGTGCCAGTACTAGCGGGGCTAGAGATACGCAGTATTTT. It translates to CASTSGARDTQYF.

This chain uses TRBV10-2 with TRBJ1-5; D gene unclear. V lost 6 bases and J lost 0, with 12 bases in between. The V gene's germline CDR1 is WSHSY and CDR2 SAAADI. The CDR3 contains 15 residues. The CDR3 DNA follows: TGCGCCAGCAGCCCGACACCCTATAGCAATCAGCCCCAGCATTTT. It specifies CASSPTPYSNQPQHF.

CDR3 bases: TGTGCCAGCAGCTTGAACCCGGGGACAGGGGGTGGCTACACCTTC. Its protein product is CASSLNPGTGGGYTF. The chain combines TRBV7-3 with TRBJ1-2; the match to TRBD1 covers 11 bases. Germline V gives CDR1 SGHTA, CDR2 FQGTGA. The CDR3 length is 15 residues. Trimming at V came to 3 bases and at J to 7 bases, leaving 7 bases not matched to a gene.

This chain links TRBV28 with TRBJ1-1, with 8 positions matching TRBD1. The CDR3 has 14 residues. Germline-derived CDR1 and CDR2 are MDHEN and SYDVKM. The J segment lost 7 bases and the V segment lost 7 bases, leaving 11 bases of the junction unmatched. The DNA of the CDR3 is TGTGCCAGCACCGACCATTCCAGGGGGCGTGAAGCTTTCTTT. It specifies CASTDHSRGREAFF.

J is TRBJ2-5 and V is TRBV20-1, with 14 bases matching TRBD2. V was clipped by 3 bases and J by 1 base; unmatched bases: 10. Germline lookup yields CDR1 DFQATT and CDR2 SNEGSKA (reference sequence). This CDR3 is built from 18 residues. DNA of the CDR3: TGCAGTGCTAGTCCCATGACTAGCGGGGGGGCGCGCCAAGAGACCCAGTACTTC. Translated: CSASPMTSGGARQETQYF.

This chain connects TRBV19 to TRBJ1-4, with TRBD1 matching 7 bases. V lost 2 bases to trimming and J lost 7 bases; unmatched junction nucleotides: 1. Germline CDR1 is LNHDA and CDR2 is SQIVND (reference sequence). CDR3 size: 13 residues. CDR3 in DNA: TGTGCCAGTAGTATAAACAGGGGTGAAAAACTGTTTTTT. Protein product: CASSINRGEKLFF.

This clone is medium-sized (0.01 to 0.1%) within its sample. This chain uses TRBV5-6 with TRBJ1-6; D might be TRBD1 (5 bases). The V gene's germline CDR1 is SGHDT and CDR2 YYEEEE. V was trimmed by 0 bases and J by 0 bases, leaving 7 bases between them. This CDR3 contains 16 residues. DNA of the CDR3: TGTGCCAGCAGCTTGGAAAGGGGCTCCTATAATTCACCCCTCCACTTT. Translated: CASSLERGSYNSPLHF.

This chain uses TRBV27 with TRBJ2-7, with 8 bases fitting TRBD2. V was clipped by 3 bases and J by 4 bases; unmatched bases: 8. The CDR3 has 15 residues. The V gene's germline CDR1 is MNHEY and CDR2 SMNVEV (reference sequence). CDR3 sequence (DNA): TGTGCCAGCAGTTTCCTTAGCGGGGAAAATTACGAGCAGTACTTC. This gives the protein CASSFLSGENYEQYF.

The chain employs TRBV6-5 and TRBJ1-2; 8 bases map to TRBD1. The V gene end was trimmed by 5 bases and the J gene end by 8 bases; junction bases not matched to a gene: 10. Germline lookup yields CDR1 MNHEY and CDR2 SVGAGI. The CDR3 extends over 14 amino acids. CDR3 protein: CASSPGQGREGYTF. CDR3 nucleotides: TGTGCCAGCAGTCCTGGACAGGGACGGGAAGGCTACACCTTC.

The chain recombines TRBV12-3 or TRBV12-4 with TRBJ1-2; 9 positions agree with TRBD1. V lost 6 bases and J lost 7; bases outside the gene matches: 6. This CDR3 is built from 13 residues. The CDR3 sequence is CASSLQGQGGYTF. The DNA of the CDR3 is TGTGCCAGCAGCCTCCAGGGACAGGGTGGCTACACCTTC.

This sequence joins TRBV7-3 and TRBJ2-3; perhaps TRBD1 as D (5 bases). V lost 1 base and J 1 base, leaving 15 bases between the germline ends. The CDR3 is 17 amino acids. The germline V gene encodes CDR1 SGHTA and CDR2 FQGTGA. The CDR3 DNA sequence: TGTGCCAGCAGCTTAAACCCCATAGGGGTGGGCACAGATACGCAGTATTTT. Protein product: CASSLNPIGVGTDTQYF.

The table lists this clone with a count of one. The rearrangement links TRBV28 to TRBJ2-1; 9 nucleotides match TRBD2. With V trimmed by 4 bases and J by 8 bases, 15 bases remained unmatched. The CDR3 runs to 17 residues. Germline CDR1 is MDHEN and CDR2 is SYDVKM. CDR3 coding DNA: TGTGCCAGCAGTTACCCCGGACTAGCGTTAGGGGGGCATGAGCAGTTCTTC. It codes for CASSYPGLALGGHEQFF.

The chain recombines TRBV28 with TRBJ1-6; D is perhaps TRBD1 (5 bases). The CDR3 is 14 amino acids. CDR1 is MDHEN, CDR2 SYDVKM, per germline. The V gene lost 3 bases and the J gene lost 10 bases, with 13 bases spanning the gap. CDR3 residues: CASSFPGLNSPLHF. The DNA for the CDR3 is TGTGCCAGCAGTTTCCCAGGGTTAAACTCACCCCTCCACTTT.

This clone is a singleton in its sample. This likely traces to a read error, being one base from a far larger clone. The V call is TRBV6-5, the J call TRBJ2-5; D unresolved. V was clipped by 4 bases and J by 5 bases, with 5 bases between them. From germline, CDR1 is MNHEY and CDR2 SVGAGI. The CDR3 length is 11 residues. DNA for the CDR3: TGTGCCAGCAGTTTCGGGGAGACCCAGTACTTC. It codes for CASSFGETQYF.

The chain employs TRBV2 and TRBJ2-2, with a weak D call TRBD1 (5 bases). CDR3 length: 16 amino acids. CDR1 and CDR2 from the germline V gene are SNHLY and FYNNEI. V shed 2 bases and J shed 2 bases, with 12 bases lying between them. The CDR3 spells CASSELQGGNTGELFF. CDR3 DNA sequence: TGTGCCAGCAGTGAATTGCAGGGTGGTAACACCGGGGAGCTGTTTTTT.

V usage is TRBV6-5 and J usage is TRBJ1-4; 11 bases agree with TRBD1. Germline CDR1 is MNHEY and CDR2 is SVGAGI. Trimming at V came to 10 bases and at J to 7 bases, leaving 11 bases not matched to a gene. There are 15 residues in the CDR3. The CDR3 coding sequence is TGTGCCACCGCAGCCCTGGGACAGGGGGTTGAAAAACTGTTTTTT. Translating it yields CATAALGQGVEKLFF.

The chain combines TRBV28 with TRBJ1-2; 10 bases fit TRBD1. This CDR3 is built from 16 residues. V dropped 3 bases and J dropped 7; count of bases not matched to a gene: 11. Germline values: CDR1 MDHEN, CDR2 SYDVKM. The CDR3 is CASSFLSGTGVFGYTF. The CDR3 nucleotides are TGTGCCAGCAGTTTCTTATCCGGGACAGGGGTATTTGGCTACACCTTC.

This chain joins TRBV7-9 and TRBJ2-3; 10 bases map to TRBD2. The junction had 9 bases not matched to a gene; V was cut back by 5 bases and J by 4 bases. CDR3 size: 16 residues. In germline, CDR1 is SEHNR, CDR2 FQNEAQ (reference sequence). The CDR3 DNA reads TGTGCCAGCAGCCCGAAAATAGCGGGGGGCTCAGATACGCAGTATTTT. Translated, it gives CASSPKIAGGSDTQYF. Full variable domain (remainder filled in from reference TRBV7-9 and TRBJ2-3): DTGVSQNPRHKITKRGQNVTFRCDPISEHNRLYWYRQTLGQGPEFLTYFQNEAQLEKSRLLSDRFSAERPKGSFSTLEIQRTEQGDSAMYLCASSPKIAGGSDTQYFGPGTRLTVL.

The genes are TRBV19 and TRBJ2-3; 8 bases match TRBD2. Unmatched junction bases numbered 8, after V lost 5 bases and J lost 4 bases. CDR3 length: 15 amino acids. The V gene's germline CDR1 is LNHDA and CDR2 SQIVND (reference sequence). The CDR3 spells CASSLGGGLADTQYF. The DNA for the CDR3 is TGTGCCAGTAGTCTGGGCGGGGGGCTCGCAGATACGCAGTATTTT.

V gene TRBV19 combines with J gene TRBJ1-5, with 7 positions matching TRBD1. The junction had 8 bases not matched to a gene; V was cut back by 6 bases and J by 0 bases. Germline V gene data show CDR1 as LNHDA and CDR2 as SQIVND (reference sequence). The CDR3 has 16 amino acids. The CDR3, as DNA: TGTGCCAGTAGCGCACTCCGGGACAGTAGCAATCAGCCCCAGCATTTT. This encodes CASSALRDSSNQPQHF.

The chain couples TRBV6-2 or TRBV6-3 to TRBJ1-5; D might be TRBD1 (6 bases). CDR1 is MNHEY, CDR2 SVGEGT, per germline. Trimming removed 6 bases at V and 0 bases at J, with 12 bases between. This CDR3 comprises 15 residues. For the CDR3, the DNA is TGTGCCAGCAGCCCTACAGGGTTTAGCAATCAGCCCCAGCATTTT. Translation: CASSPTGFSNQPQHF.

This clone was counted once. The J gene is TRBJ1-1, the V gene TRBV6-5; the match to TRBD1 covers 7 bases. The length of the CDR3 is 15 residues. Germline CDR1 and CDR2: MNHEY and SVGAGI. V was pared by 2 bases and J by 4 bases, with 7 bases of the junction left unmatched. DNA of the CDR3: TGTGCCAGCAGTTACCGACGTACAGGGGCCACTGAAGCTTTCTTT. It translates to CASSYRRTGATEAFF.

This clone has a handful of counts. The genes are TRBV25-1 and TRBJ1-2, with D possibly matching TRBD1 (5 bases). CDR3 length: 14 residues. V shed 1 base and J shed 8 bases, with 14 bases lying between them. The germline V gene has CDR1 MGHDK and CDR2 SYGVNS. As DNA, the CDR3 is TGTGCCAGCAGTGAATTCGAGGGGAGGAGGGGCTACACCTTC. The encoded protein is CASSEFEGRRGYTF.

The CDR3 reads CASTRRRGLQETQYF. DNA of the CDR3: TGCGCCAGCACTCGGAGGCGGGGGCTACAAGAGACCCAGTACTTC. The V call is TRBV10-2, the J call TRBJ2-5; TRBD2 might be the D (7 bases). The V gene lost 7 bases and the J gene lost 2 bases, with 17 bases spanning the gap. The length of the CDR3 is 15 residues. The germline V gene encodes CDR1 WSHSY and CDR2 SAAADI.

The chain links TRBV30 to TRBJ2-3, with 11 nucleotides matching TRBD1. The trim removed 5 bases at V and 2 bases at J, leaving 6 bases unmatched. Germline assignment: CDR1 GTSNPN and CDR2 SVGIG (reference sequence). The CDR3 spans 15 residues. The CDR3 nucleotides read TGTGCCTGGGCCCCGGGACAGGGGGTCACAGATACGCAGTATTTT. Translated, it gives CAWAPGQGVTDTQYF.

J is TRBJ1-3 and V is TRBV7-2; D not resolved. Germline V lookup: CDR1 SGHTA, CDR2 FQGNSA. The ends were cut back, 0 bases at V and 2 bases at J, with 5 bases in the middle. There are 14 residues in the CDR3. CDR3 sequence: CASSLARAGNTIYF. The CDR3 nucleotides read TGTGCCAGCAGCTTAGCCCGGGCTGGAAACACCATATATTTT.

V is TRBV5-1 and J is TRBJ2-3; the match to TRBD2 covers 9 bases. Germline loops: CDR1 SGHRS, CDR2 YFSETQ. The CDR3 is 19 residues long. Trimming cost V 4 bases and J 3 bases; bases outside gene matches: 18. This CDR3 is CASSPITRGGGARTDTQYF. For the CDR3, the DNA is TGCGCCAGCAGCCCAATCACGCGAGGCGGGGGGGCCAGGACAGATACGCAGTATTTT.

The chain recombines TRBV12-3 or TRBV12-4 with TRBJ1-6; no clear D. V lost 7 bases and J 6 bases, leaving 10 bases between the germline ends. This CDR3 is built from 13 residues. In DNA form, the CDR3 reads TGTGCCAGCACCCCGGGATCTAATTCACCCCTCCACTTT. It codes for CASTPGSNSPLHF.

The chain recombines TRBV7-2 with TRBJ1-2; 7 positions agree with TRBD1. This CDR3 comprises 15 residues. V dropped 3 bases and J dropped 7; count of bases not matched to a gene: 11. Germline assignment: CDR1 SGHTA and CDR2 FQGNSA. CDR3 protein: CASSFFLTGSLGYTF. The CDR3 region has the DNA TGTGCCAGCAGCTTCTTCTTGACAGGGTCTCTTGGCTACACCTTC.

The V and J genes are TRBV20-1 and TRBJ2-5, with D perhaps matching TRBD2 (5 bases). The CDR3 is 10 amino acids. CDR1 and CDR2 from the germline V gene are DFQATT and SNEGSKA (reference sequence). CDR3 sequence: CRPWSGIQYF. The CDR3 DNA sequence: TGCAGACCTTGGTCGGGGATCCAGTACTTC.